The rows below give T cell receptor beta chains drawn from one sample of a study of cytomegalovirus exposure and HLA in healthy donors. Measured with immunoSEQ multiplex PCR; TCRdb has only the in-frame clones, and not every one. This table has approximately 120,000 clones, around 77% appearing once. The sample consisted of PBMCs. All receptors come from a middle-aged woman in good health and CMV-seropositive. CDR3s include the opening cysteine and the closing phenylalanine or tryptophan. A D gene is named only where the DNA matches it firmly. Some rows have no size entry. The others give once, few or many, or a class for an expanded clone.

J gene	D gene	clone size	V gene	CDR3 protein	CDR3 DNA
TRBJ2-5	-	-	TRBV7-3	CASSPSGVGETQYF	TGTGCCAGCAGCCCGTCGGGGGTGGGGGAGACCCAGTACTTC
TRBJ2-1	-	-	TRBV4-1	CASSQDVSSGTYNEQFF	TGCGCCAGCAGCCAAGATGTGAGTAGCGGAACCTACAATGAGCAGTTCTTC
TRBJ2-7	-	-	TRBV30	CAWSPSYEQYF	TGTGCCTGGAGTCCGTCCTACGAGCAGTACTTC
TRBJ2-1	TRBD2	-	TRBV11-2	CASSQDSGDPYNEQFF	TGTGCCAGCAGCCAAGATAGCGGGGACCCCTACAATGAGCAGTTCTTC
TRBJ2-3	-	-	TRBV29-1	CSVSSGGSGTSDTQYF	TGCAGCGTTTCCTCAGGGGGTAGCGGGACCTCAGATACGCAGTATTTT
TRBJ1-1	TRBD1	-	TRBV5-8	CASSLTTGVGTEAFF	TGTGCCAGCAGCTTGACGACAGGGGTGGGGACTGAAGCTTTCTTT
TRBJ2-7	TRBD2	-	TRBV5-1	CASSWGRTSRDIEQYF	TGCGCCAGCAGCTGGGGCCGGACTAGCCGGGACATCGAGCAGTACTTC
TRBJ1-1	-	-	TRBV7-3	CASSLSKETEAFF	TGTGCCAGCAGCTTAAGTAAGGAGACTGAAGCTTTCTTT
TRBJ2-1	-	-	TRBV6-5	CASSRQGNEQFF	TGTGCCAGCAGCCGTCAGGGCAATGAGCAGTTCTTC
TRBJ2-3	TRBD1	few	TRBV2	CASRLTGAGDTQYF	TGTGCCAGCAGGCTGACAGGGGCCGGGGATACGCAGTATTTT
TRBJ2-5	TRBD1	-	TRBV5-1	CASSLGDRGGETQYF	TGCGCCAGCAGCTTGGGGGACAGGGGTGGAGAGACCCAGTACTTC
TRBJ1-5	-	-	TRBV11-2	CASSLGATGNQPQHF	TGTGCCAGCAGCTTAGGAGCGACGGGCAATCAGCCCCAGCATTTT
TRBJ1-1	-	-	TRBV7-3	CASSEGGQYTEAFF	TGTGCCAGCAGCGAAGGAGGGCAGTACACTGAAGCTTTCTTT
TRBJ1-1	TRBD1	-	TRBV30	CACPRRDRGLTEAFF	TGTGCCTGCCCCCGCCGGGACAGGGGGCTCACTGAAGCTTTCTTT
TRBJ2-2	-	once	TRBV11-2	CASSLGRGRKGAGELFF	TGTGCCAGCAGCTTGGGAAGGGGTAGAAAAGGCGCCGGGGAGCTGTTTTTT
TRBJ1-4	TRBD1	-	TRBV4-1	CASSYLTGRNEKLFF	TGCGCCAGCAGCTACTTGACAGGGCGGAATGAAAAACTGTTTTTT
TRBJ2-7	-	-	TRBV4-1	CAILPSRGLYEQYF	TGCGCCATTTTACCCTCCCGGGGACTCTACGAGCAGTACTTC
TRBJ2-7	-	-	TRBV10-3	CAISEPSTGYEQYF	TGTGCCATCAGTGAGCCCTCGACAGGATACGAGCAGTACTTC
TRBJ1-5	TRBD1	-	TRBV6-6	CASRLTETGNQPQHF	TGTGCCAGTAGGCTTACCGAGACAGGGAATCAGCCCCAGCATTTT
TRBJ1-5	-	-	TRBV19	CASRRSANQPQHF	TGTGCCAGTAGAAGGTCAGCGAATCAGCCCCAGCATTTT
TRBJ2-2	TRBD2	-	TRBV11-2	CASSLELAGEHGELFF	TGTGCCAGCAGCTTAGAACTAGCGGGAGAGCACGGGGAGCTGTTTTTT
TRBJ2-1	-	once	TRBV2	CASREGTVVIEQFF	TGTGCCAGCAGGGAGGGGACCGTTGTAATTGAACAGTTCTTC
TRBJ1-2	-	-	TRBV6-5	CASSRDSSRYGYTF	TGTGCCAGCAGTCGCGACAGCTCTCGATATGGCTACACCTTC
TRBJ2-7	TRBD1	-	TRBV11-2	CASSLTGQELYEQYF	TGTGCCAGCAGCTTAACCGGACAGGAGCTCTACGAGCAGTACTTC
TRBJ1-2	-	-	TRBV6-5	CASSTPNYGYTF	TGTGCCAGCAGTACACCCAACTATGGCTACACCTTC
TRBJ2-1	TRBD2	-	TRBV14	CASSQDPRLAGAQFF	TGTGCCAGCAGCCAAGATCCGCGGCTAGCGGGAGCGCAGTTCTTC
TRBJ2-1	-	-	TRBV25-1	CASSPRYSYNEQFF	TGTGCCAGCAGCCCCAGGTACTCCTACAATGAGCAGTTCTTC
TRBJ2-1	-	-	TRBV9	CASSVLSGSYNEQFF	TGTGCCAGCAGCGTCTTAAGCGGCAGCTACAATGAGCAGTTCTTC
TRBJ2-7	TRBD1	few	TRBV15	CATSRAGTGAYEQYF	TGTGCCACCAGCAGAGCTGGGACAGGGGCCTACGAGCAGTACTTC
TRBJ2-5	-	-	TRBV18	CASSPPGLLGVETQYF	TGTGCCAGCTCACCTCCCGGACTCCTAGGTGTGGAGACCCAGTACTTC
TRBJ1-2	TRBD1	-	TRBV19	CASSIRQGAGYTF	TGTGCCAGTAGTATACGACAGGGTGCCGGCTACACCTTC
TRBJ1-2	-	-	TRBV7-9	CASSPGSGYGYTF	TGTGCCAGCAGCCCCGGGAGTGGCTATGGCTACACCTTC
TRBJ1-1	TRBD1	-	TRBV5-8	CASSRRDSLNTEAFF	TGTGCCAGCAGCCGACGGGACAGCTTGAACACTGAAGCTTTCTTT
TRBJ2-7	TRBD2	once	TRBV4-1	CASSQGTGLAFGEQYF	TGCGCCAGCAGCCAAGGGACCGGACTAGCTTTTGGGGAGCAGTACTTC
TRBJ1-3	-	few	TRBV10-3	CAISESGGGNTIYF	TGTGCCATCAGTGAGTCTGGAGGGGGAAACACCATATATTTT
TRBJ2-1	-	few	TRBV25-1	CASSRGYEQFF	TGTGCCAGCAGTAGGGGGTATGAGCAGTTCTTC
TRBJ1-1	-	-	TRBV6-1	CASSRGGTEAFF	TGTGCCAGCAGTCGGGGGGGCACTGAAGCTTTCTTT
TRBJ1-1	-	-	TRBV14	CASSQEGGGYNLNTEAFF	TGTGCCAGCAGCCAAGAGGGGGGAGGATATAACCTGAACACTGAAGCTTTCTTT
TRBJ2-3	TRBD2	-	TRBV4-1	CASRASGGVGTDTQYF	TGCGCCAGCAGGGCCTCGGGGGGGGTGGGCACAGATACGCAGTATTTT
TRBJ2-5	TRBD1	-	TRBV6-1	CASSGNRGETQYF	TGTGCCAGCAGTGGCAACAGGGGGGAGACCCAGTACTTC
TRBJ2-1	TRBD2	once	TRBV10-3	CAISGKTSGVNNEQFF	TGTGCCATCAGTGGCAAGACTAGCGGGGTGAACAATGAGCAGTTCTTC
TRBJ2-3	TRBD2	-	TRBV25-1	CASSLTSGRTDTQYF	TGTGCCAGCAGTCTGACTAGCGGGAGGACAGATACGCAGTATTTT
TRBJ2-7	TRBD1	-	TRBV4-1	CASSTGTGIREQYF	TGCGCCAGCAGTACCGGGACAGGGATACGAGAGCAGTACTTC
TRBJ2-7	TRBD1	-	TRBV4-1	CASSQGDSVLSYEQYF	TGCGCCAGCAGCCAAGGGGACAGCGTACTTTCCTACGAGCAGTACTTC
TRBJ2-1	-	-	TRBV29-1	CSVDLADSPTFYNEQFF	TGCAGCGTTGATTTGGCGGACAGCCCTACTTTTTACAATGAGCAGTTCTTC
TRBJ2-1	TRBD1	-	TRBV27	CASTPVGGTGLYNEQFF	TGTGCCAGCACCCCGGTAGGGGGGACAGGGCTATACAATGAGCAGTTCTTC
TRBJ2-7	TRBD1	-	TRBV5-6	CASSLARGLEYEQYF	TGTGCCAGCAGCTTGGCCAGGGGGCTCGAATACGAGCAGTACTTC
TRBJ2-3	TRBD2	-	TRBV5-4	CASSSLATSGRPWQYF	TGTGCCAGCAGCTCACTCGCGACTAGCGGGAGGCCATGGCAGTATTTT
TRBJ1-4	-	-	TRBV28	CASSLRDIHEKLFF	TGTGCCAGCAGCCTCCGGGACATCCATGAAAAACTGTTTTTT
TRBJ2-2	TRBD2	-	TRBV2	CASSALSGDTGELFF	TGTGCCAGCAGTGCTCTGAGCGGGGACACCGGGGAGCTGTTTTTT
TRBJ2-4	TRBD1	few	TRBV19	CASSRRQGEAKNIQYF	TGTGCCAGTAGTCGAAGACAGGGGGAAGCCAAAAACATTCAGTACTTC
TRBJ2-1	TRBD2	-	TRBV19	CASSMVSGGSYNEQFF	TGTGCCAGTAGTATGGTTTCTGGCGGGAGCTACAATGAGCAGTTCTTC
TRBJ1-1	-	-	TRBV6-5	CASSYSRGSTEAFF	TGTGCCAGCAGTTACTCAAGGGGATCCACTGAAGCTTTCTTT